This T cell receptor beta chain was observed in a study of human T cells and chemical hapten exposure. Time point meaning: healthy volunteer bleed at 2 weeks. Whole blood, unfractionated, served as the material for total RNA extraction. What the library attached to individual cDNA molecules were unique molecular identifiers. TCRdb independently ran MiXCR on the RACE reads; one entry per CDR3 protein. The sample shows tens of thousands of distinct CDR3 sequences, about 4.1% of them seen only once. Ten or more counts support this clonotype. The CDR3 length is 13 residues. Germline CDR1 DFQATT, CDR2 SNEGSKA (reference sequence). Trimming shortened V by 7 bases and J by 5 bases, and 14 bases separated the two germline ends.

Material for sequencing was whole blood. This TCR was recovered from a human donor in good health. Some clones in this sample may be carry-over from other donors' samples. The V call is TRBV20-1, the J call TRBJ1-4; no clear D. The CDR3, as DNA: TGCAGTGTCCAACACCGAGAAAATGAAAAACTGTTTTTT. It specifies CSVQHRENEKLFF.